This T cell receptor (beta chain) was captured in a study of blood T cell repertoires in COVID-19. As for the study in general: The cDNA or gDNA used as material had been derived from T cells, B-cell-depleted T cells, or PBMCs.

This CDR3 spans 14 amino acids. The trim removed 6 bases at V and 4 bases at J, leaving 7 bases unmatched. Germline lookup yields CDR1 SEHNR and CDR2 FQNEAQ (reference sequence). Profiling relied on immunoSEQ multiplex PCR, and the TCRdb table lists in-frame clones only, not all of them. The profile shows about 150,000 clones, about 85% of them singletons. The chain has TRBV7-9 and TRBJ1-2; TRBD1 matches 8 bases. Sequencing used peripheral blood. The clonotype comes from a human donor in a cohort sampled during active COVID-19. The CDR3 DNA reads as TGTGCCAGCAGTCCGGACAGGGCCCCCTATGGCTACACCTTC. Amino acid sequence: CASSPDRAPYGYTF.